These 21 T cell receptor beta chains came from one sample sequenced in a study of beta chain features in type 1 diabetes (dated by TCRdb to the late 2010s). The full study reports these points: A moderate but significant shortening of TCRB CDR3 length was observed in type 1 diabetes patients in all four CD4+ subsets.

Their antigen targets remain unknown. The library was built by means of the immunoSEQ multiplex PCR assay. The High Capacity cDNA Reverse Transcription Kit was used to reverse transcribe all of the isolated RNA, meaning that expressed TCRB transcripts were what got sequenced. What TCRdb holds here is the immuneACCESS table cut down to in-frame rearrangements. Part of the clones is not present; checked against another copy, under half of the missing clones reflect an unresolved V gene, and the others are unexplained. For this sample there are over 650,000 clones; over 13% appear just once. The ten largest make up 0.03% to 0.045% of the sample. Sequenced material: naive CD4+ T cells from blood. The meaning of the sample's cell subset or site label: true naive CD4+ T cells. The source is a man in his late teens or twenties with type 1 diabetes.

The chain employs TRBV7-9 and TRBJ1-5; no definite D call. V was trimmed by 2 bases and J by 4 bases, leaving 3 bases between them. Germline assignment: CDR1 SEHNR and CDR2 FQNEAQ (reference sequence). The CDR3 is made up of 12 amino acids. CDR3 sequence (DNA): TGTGCCAGCAGCTTACTGAATCAGCCCCAGCATTTT. It translates to CASSLLNQPQHF.

This rearrangement joins TRBV30 to TRBJ2-3; D gene ambiguous. In germline, CDR1 is GTSNPN, CDR2 SVGIG (reference sequence). This CDR3 contains 14 residues. This CDR3 reads CAYGRTAATDTQYF. CDR3 DNA sequence: TGTGCATACGGGCGGACGGCCGCCACAGATACGCAGTATTTT.

The rearrangement uses TRBV6-5 and TRBJ2-5; perhaps D is TRBD1 or TRBD2 (5 bases each). Trimming cost V 2 bases and J 7 bases, with 14 bases left between them. The CDR3 runs to 14 residues. Germline V gene sequence: CDR1 MNHEY, CDR2 SVGAGI. DNA of the CDR3: TGTGCCAGCAGTTACCGGGACCAGGGTGTGACCCAGTACTTC. Translating gives CASSYRDQGVTQYF.

The CDR3 DNA follows: TGTGCCTGGAGTTACGACGGAAGGGTCCAGCCCCAGCATTTT. Residues: CAWSYDGRVQPQHF. V usage is TRBV30 and J usage is TRBJ1-5; no reliable D call. The germline V and J ends were trimmed by 2 bases and 7 bases, with 15 bases remaining between them. In germline, CDR1 is GTSNPN, CDR2 SVGIG (reference sequence). The CDR3 has 14 residues.

The rearrangement joins TRBV5-4 to TRBJ2-5; TRBD1 matches 7 bases. J gave up 3 bases and V 4 bases, and 9 bases lay outside the gene matches. There are 15 residues in the CDR3. In germline, CDR1 is SGHNT, CDR2 YYREEE (reference sequence). The CDR3 DNA reads as TGTGCCAGCAGCCTAGGGACAGCCAGCAAAGAGACCCAGTACTTC. The encoded protein is CASSLGTASKETQYF.

This clone came up a few times. The chain combines TRBV5-1 with TRBJ1-5; D remains unclear. The CDR3 extends over 13 amino acids. The V end lost 3 bases, the J end lost 4 bases, and 8 bases lay between the germline ends. Looked up from germline, CDR1 is SGHRS and CDR2 is YFSETQ. CDR3 protein: CASSSDVNQPQHF. In DNA, the CDR3 is TGCGCCAGCAGCTCGGACGTAAATCAGCCCCAGCATTTT.

This clone was found a few times. This chain joins TRBV5-4 and TRBJ1-2; 10 bases fit TRBD1. The CDR3 totals 15 residues. CDR1 is SGHNT, CDR2 YYREEE, per germline (reference sequence). V trimming: 4 bases; J trimming: 4 bases; junction bases outside the gene matches: 7. The CDR3: CASSTQTGGGYGYTF. The CDR3 region has the DNA TGTGCCAGCAGCACGCAGACAGGGGGCGGCTATGGCTACACCTTC.

This clone was recorded once. Other DNA sequences within the sample encode an identical CDR3. The V and J genes are TRBV6-5 and TRBJ2-7, with no clear D. This CDR3 comprises 15 residues. Germline V lookup: CDR1 MNHEY, CDR2 SVGAGI. Trimming shortened V by 0 bases and J by 0 bases, and 9 bases separated the two germline ends. The CDR3 coding sequence is TGTGCCAGCAGTTACTCGTCTGGCGGCTCCTACGAGCAGTACTTC. The encoded protein is CASSYSSGGSYEQYF.

In this sample, this clone turned up a few times. Other nucleotide sequences from this sample produce the same CDR3. This sequence joins TRBV5-1 and TRBJ2-3; D perhaps matches TRBD2 (6 bases). Trimming removed 0 bases at V and 0 bases at J, with 8 bases between. This CDR3 is built from 15 residues. CDR1 is SGHRS and CDR2 is YFSETQ in the germline V gene. CDR3 amino acids: CASSLGSGSTDTQYF. The CDR3 DNA sequence: TGCGCCAGCAGCTTGGGGAGCGGGAGCACAGATACGCAGTATTTT. Together with reference TRBV5-1 and TRBJ2-3, the CDR3 gives the full variable domain: KAGVTQTPRYLIKTRGQQVTLSCSPISGHRSVSWYQQTPGQGLQFLFEYFSETQRNKGNFPGRFSGRQFSNSRSEMNVSTLELGDSALYLCASSLGSGSTDTQYFGPGTRLTVL.

This chain links TRBV29-1 with TRBJ1-1, with D tentatively TRBD1 (6 bases). The CDR3 is 12 amino acids. Germline V gene data show CDR1 as SQVTM and CDR2 as ANQGSEA. V was trimmed by 7 bases and J by 5 bases, leaving 14 bases between them. The CDR3 nucleotides read TGCAGCGCCCAGGGGAGAAATACTGAAGCTTTCTTT. It yields the protein CSAQGRNTEAFF.

This clone was counted only a few times. This chain joins TRBV29-1 and TRBJ2-1; no definite D call. Looked up from germline, CDR1 is SQVTM and CDR2 is ANQGSEA. This CDR3 contains 16 residues. V was shortened by 0 bases and J by 2 bases, with 14 bases between the two germline ends. CDR3 nucleotides: TGCAGCGTTGAAGATCCAGTGAACTACCCCTACAATGAGCAGTTCTTC. Its translation: CSVEDPVNYPYNEQFF.

This clone was observed a handful of times. The gene calls are TRBV6-5 and TRBJ2-6; no reliable D call. The germline V gene encodes CDR1 MNHEY and CDR2 SVGAGI. V lost 6 bases to trimming and J lost 0 bases, with 9 bases between them. This CDR3 comprises 15 residues. The CDR3 bases are TGTGCCAGCAGGGACGGGCCCTCTGGGGCCAACGTCCTGACTTTC. Encoded protein: CASRDGPSGANVLTF.

The chain joins TRBV30 to TRBJ1-1; no clear D. CDR1 and CDR2 from the germline V gene are GTSNPN and SVGIG (reference sequence). V was pared by 2 bases and J by 0 bases, with 7 bases between. The CDR3 consists of 13 residues. The CDR3 DNA sequence: TGTGCCTGGAGTTCTATGGTGAACACTGAAGCTTTCTTT. This sequence encodes CAWSSMVNTEAFF.

The V gene is TRBV5-1, the J gene TRBJ1-1, with a tentative D call TRBD1 (5 bases). V lost 0 bases, J lost 0 bases, and 9 bases lay in between. Germline V gene data show CDR1 as SGHRS and CDR2 as YFSETQ. The CDR3 runs to 15 residues. The CDR3 reads CASSLGQPVNTEAFF. CDR3 DNA sequence: TGCGCCAGCAGCTTGGGACAGCCGGTGAACACTGAAGCTTTCTTT.

The genes are TRBV27 and TRBJ1-2; no reliable D call. Per the germline V gene, CDR1 is MNHEY and CDR2 is SMNVEV (reference sequence). V lost 0 bases and J 4 bases, leaving 15 bases between the germline ends. The CDR3 is 16 residues long. This chain's CDR3 is CASSLSQARLRYGYTF. CDR3 in DNA: TGTGCCAGCAGTTTATCGCAGGCCAGGTTGCGCTATGGCTACACCTTC.

There are a few counts of this clone. The chain links TRBV29-1 to TRBJ2-6; D perhaps matches TRBD2 (6 bases). Germline lookup yields CDR1 SQVTM and CDR2 ANQGSEA. V lost 4 bases and J 1 base, leaving 11 bases between the germline ends. This CDR3 contains 15 residues. CDR3 nucleotides: TGCAGCGTTGTGGGGGGATTTTCTGGGGCCAACGTCCTGACTTTC. It codes for CSVVGGFSGANVLTF.

This clone has a handful of counts. This chain uses TRBV29-1 with TRBJ1-2; unclear D gene. Germline loops: CDR1 SQVTM, CDR2 ANQGSEA. V dropped 5 bases and J dropped 2 bases, with 9 bases sitting between them. The CDR3 covers 12 residues. CDR3: CSVLTENYGYTF. The CDR3 bases are TGCAGCGTTTTGACCGAAAACTATGGCTACACCTTC.

The V and J genes are TRBV29-1 and TRBJ1-1, with D perhaps TRBD1 (5 bases). The germline CDR1 and CDR2 sequences are SQVTM and ANQGSEA. The CDR3 totals 13 residues. V shed 6 bases and J shed 1 base, with 12 bases lying between them. This CDR3 is CSVGQGKNTEAFF. As DNA, the CDR3 is TGCAGCGTCGGCCAGGGCAAGAACACTGAAGCTTTCTTT.

Here the CDR3 DNA reads TGTGCCAGCAGCCCCGGGGCTAGCGAGTACGAGCAGTACTTC. Protein: CASSPGASEYEQYF. J is TRBJ2-7 and V is TRBV9; TRBD2 is a possible D gene (6 bases). This CDR3 has 14 residues. Germline-derived CDR1 and CDR2 are SGDLS and YYNGEE. V lost 4 bases and J lost 4, with 15 bases in between.

There are a few counts of this clone. V is TRBV4-3 and J is TRBJ1-4; a possible D gene is TRBD1 (5 bases). The ends were cut back, 1 base at V and 8 bases at J, with 11 bases in the middle. Per the germline V gene, CDR1 is LGHNA and CDR2 is YSLEER. The CDR3 consists of 14 residues. The chain's CDR3 is CASSQVRAGEKLFF. The CDR3 bases are TGCGCCAGCAGCCAAGTCAGGGCGGGGGAAAAACTGTTTTTT.

This rearrangement joins TRBV28 to TRBJ2-5; 7 positions match TRBD1. Trimming at V came to 4 bases and at J to 3 bases, leaving 8 bases not matched to a gene. Germline CDR1 and CDR2: MDHEN and SYDVKM. The CDR3 loop spans 15 amino acids. The chain's CDR3 is CASSSVGQSEETQYF. Written as DNA, the CDR3 is TGTGCCAGCAGTTCGGTGGGACAGTCTGAAGAGACCCAGTACTTC.